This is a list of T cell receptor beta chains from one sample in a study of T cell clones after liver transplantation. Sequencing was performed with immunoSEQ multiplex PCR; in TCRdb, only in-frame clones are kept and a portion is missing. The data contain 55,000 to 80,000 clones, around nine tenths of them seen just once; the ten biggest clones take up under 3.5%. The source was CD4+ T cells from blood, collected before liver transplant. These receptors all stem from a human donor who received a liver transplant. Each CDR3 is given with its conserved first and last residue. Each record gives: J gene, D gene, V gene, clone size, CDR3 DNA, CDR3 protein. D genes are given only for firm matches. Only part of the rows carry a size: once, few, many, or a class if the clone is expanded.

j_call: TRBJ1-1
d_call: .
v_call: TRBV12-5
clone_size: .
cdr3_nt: TGTGCTAGTGCTTCGGGGGTCCCCATCACTGAAGCTTTCTTT
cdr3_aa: CASASGVPITEAFF

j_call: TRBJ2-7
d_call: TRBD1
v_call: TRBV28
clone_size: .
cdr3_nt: TGTGCCAGCAGCCAGACAGGGGACGAGCAGTACTTC
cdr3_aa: CASSQTGDEQYF

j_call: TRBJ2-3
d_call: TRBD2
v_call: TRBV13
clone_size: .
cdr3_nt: TGTGCCAGCAGCTTAGTCCCCCCAGCGGGAACCACAGATACGCAGTATTTT
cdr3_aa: CASSLVPPAGTTDTQYF

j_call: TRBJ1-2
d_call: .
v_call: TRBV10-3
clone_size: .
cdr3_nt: TGTGCCATCAGTGATCCGTCGGGGAGAGTCTCCACCTTC
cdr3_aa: CAISDPSGRVSTF

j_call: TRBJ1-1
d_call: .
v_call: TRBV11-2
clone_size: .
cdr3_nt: TGTGCCAGCAGCTTAGCCGCAAGGACTGAAGCTTTCTTT
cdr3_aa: CASSLAARTEAFF

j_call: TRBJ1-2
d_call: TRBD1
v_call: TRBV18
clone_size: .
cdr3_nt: TGTGCCAGCTCACCAGGGCAGCAGGGGGCTAACTATGGCTACACCTTC
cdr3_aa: CASSPGQQGANYGYTF

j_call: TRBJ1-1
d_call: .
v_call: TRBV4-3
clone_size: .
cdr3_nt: TGCGCCAGCAGCCAAGACGGTTTGCACGGTCTTGAAGCTTTCTTT
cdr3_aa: CASSQDGLHGLEAFF

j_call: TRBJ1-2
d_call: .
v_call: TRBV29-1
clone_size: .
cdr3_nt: TGCAGCGTTGAGGGACTGCAGGGGAGAGGCTACACCTTC
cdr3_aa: CSVEGLQGRGYTF

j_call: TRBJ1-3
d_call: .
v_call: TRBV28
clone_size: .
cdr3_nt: TGTGCCAGCAGTCGGGGGGAGGGAAACACCATATATTTT
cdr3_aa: CASSRGEGNTIYF

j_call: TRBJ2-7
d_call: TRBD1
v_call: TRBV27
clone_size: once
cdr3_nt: TGTGCCAGCAGTTCCCTGGGGACAGGGGGAAGGGGGCAGTACTTC
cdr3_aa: CASSSLGTGGRGQYF

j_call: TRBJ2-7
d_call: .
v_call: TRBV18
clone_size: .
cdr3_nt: TGTGCCAGCTCACCCCAGGGGTCCTCCTACGAGCAGTACTTC
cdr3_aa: CASSPQGSSYEQYF